A few counts support the clone carrying this TCR beta chain. Its cognate antigen is unknown. Germline-derived CDR1 and CDR2 are MGHDK and SYGVNS. V was trimmed by 8 bases and J by 4 bases, leaving 11 bases between them. The CDR3 is 12 residues long. The entry originates in a study of response to subunit inactivated influenza vaccine. TCRdb ran MiXCR on the RT-PCR reads and lists one entry per CDR3 protein. There are about 310,000 distinct CDR3 sequences in the sample; 20% to 25% occur only once, and roughly 10% lies in the top ten. Study-wide results and limits: There was a suggestion from the authors that each seasonal influenza vaccination recruits few new T cells.

The chain combines TRBV25-1 with TRBJ1-1; D may be TRBD1 (6 bases). The sequence derives from a man between 50 and 75 years old who received an inactivated influenza vaccine. The sample consisted of PBMCs from blood, taken around 22 months after vaccination. This chain's CDR3 is CASSQQGTEAFF. In DNA, the CDR3 is TGTGCCAGCTCACAACAGGGCACTGAAGCTTTCTTT.